Listed below are T cell receptor beta chains from one sample, sequenced in a study of blood T cell repertoires in COVID-19. The data were produced by immunoSEQ multiplex PCR, yet TCRdb's version contains in-frame clones alone and is incomplete. This table has 95,000 to 110,000 clones, around nine tenths appearing once. Sequencing input: peripheral blood. The receptors shown here come from a human donor in a cohort sampled during active COVID-19. CDR3s include the opening cysteine and the closing phenylalanine or tryptophan. The D gene is left open where the match is weak. Clone size, where shown, is once, few, many, or a class for clones that have expanded.

>TRBD2|TRBV29-1|TRBJ2-1|.
TGCAGCGTTACCCCTGGGACTAGCGGGAACAATGAGCAGTTCTTC
CSVTPGTSGNNEQFF
>TRBD2|TRBV4-2|TRBJ2-3|.
TGTGCCAGCAGCCAAGAGCTGACTAGCGGGGGAGATACGCAGTATTTT
CASSQELTSGGDTQYF
>TRBD2|TRBV28|TRBJ2-1|.
TGTGCCAGCAGTCTGACTAGCGGGGCTAATGAGCAGTTCTTC
CASSLTSGANEQFF
>.|TRBV24-1|TRBJ1-1|.
TGTGCCACCAGTGATAATACGGGCACTGAAGCTTTCTTT
CATSDNTGTEAFF
>.|TRBV30|TRBJ1-5|once
TGTGCCTGGAGTGTAATACAGGGCGGTCAGCCCCAGCATTTT
CAWSVIQGGQPQHF
>.|TRBV2|TRBJ2-5|.
TGTGTTTGGGCAGGGGAGTCAGAGACCCAGTACTTC
CVWAGESETQYF
>TRBD2|TRBV7-8|TRBJ2-5|.
TGTGCCAGCAGCTTGGGACTAGCGGGACCGCTCAGCGGGGAGACCCAGTACTTC
CASSLGLAGPLSGETQYF
>TRBD1|TRBV14|TRBJ2-7|.
TGTGCCAGCAGCCAAAGACAGGGGACCTACGAGCAGTACTTC
CASSQRQGTYEQYF
>TRBD2|TRBV11-2|TRBJ2-7|.
TGTGCCAGCAGCTCCGTGCGGGAGGGCCGGGAGCAGTACTTC
CASSSVREGREQYF
>TRBD2|TRBV11-1|TRBJ2-1|.
TGTGCCAGCAGCTTAGTTAGCGGGGCATACAATGAGCAGTTCTTC
CASSLVSGAYNEQFF
>.|TRBV28|TRBJ1-4|.
TGTGCCAGCACTGGGAGGGTGGGAGAAAAACTGTTTTTT
CASTGRVGEKLFF
>.|TRBV19|TRBJ1-5|few
TGTGCCAGTAGTATCCCGAGTCAGCCCCAGCATTTT
CASSIPSQPQHF
>TRBD1|TRBV29-1|TRBJ1-3|.
TGCAGCGCTAGGGACAGCCTATACTCTGGAAACACCATATATTTT
CSARDSLYSGNTIYF
>TRBD1|TRBV2|TRBJ1-1|.
TGTGCCACAGGGACAGGGGACACTGAAGCTTTCTTT
CATGTGDTEAFF
>TRBD2|TRBV2|TRBJ2-3|.
TGTGCCAGCAGACCCCTCCGACTAGCGGGGGGGTCTGGGAGGACAGATACGCAGTATTTT
CASRPLRLAGGSGRTDTQYF
>.|TRBV15|TRBJ2-7|.
TGTGCCACCAGCAGAGATCTCAGGGCCTACGAGCAGTACTTC
CATSRDLRAYEQYF
>.|TRBV19|TRBJ1-5|.
TGTGCCAGTACCCCAACGGGGGGTGGCAATCAGCCCCAGCATTTT
CASTPTGGGNQPQHF
>TRBD1|TRBV7-6|TRBJ1-2|once
TGTGCCAGCAGCTTTACCGGGACAGACGGCTATGGCTACACCTTC
CASSFTGTDGYGYTF
>.|TRBV5-4|TRBJ2-1|.
TGTGCCAGCAGCCCGAGCGGAGCGCATGTCTACAATGAGCAGTTCTTC
CASSPSGAHVYNEQFF
>TRBD2|TRBV7-3|TRBJ2-2|.
TGTGCCAGCCGCGGGGGATTTAACACCGGGGAGCTGTTTTTT
CASRGGFNTGELFF
>.|TRBV2|TRBJ2-5|once
TGTGCCAGCACCCCAGGGATTAGAAATTCTGCCCAGTACTTC
CASTPGIRNSAQYF